This T cell receptor beta chain comes out of a study of a mutant IDH1 vaccine in newly diagnosed glioma. Across the study: Initiation of the vaccine course occurred 4-6 weeks after radiotherapy alone, or alongside temozolomide cycles.

Produced via immunoSEQ multiplex PCR; TCRdb's table is partial and in-frame only. The sample includes 35,000 to 45,000 clones, approximately 80% of them seen just once. This clone turned up a few times. Its antigen is currently unknown. Time point here: week 35, safety follow-up. The vaccine gave 300 ug of a 20-mer mutant IDH1 peptide subcutaneously per dose. This receptor was identified in a woman aged 45-59 years with glioma. Sample: PBMCs, taken from a glioma patient whose treatment included an IDH1 peptide vaccine.

The CDR3 here is CASNRNGIYEQYF. The CDR3 nucleotides read TGCGCCAGCAACAGGAACGGTATCTACGAGCAGTACTTC. The chain has TRBV5-1 and TRBJ2-7; D perhaps matches TRBD1 (5 bases). Germline assignment: CDR1 SGHRS and CDR2 YFSETQ. Trimming cost V 6 bases and J 3 bases, with 13 bases left between them. CDR3 length equals 13 residues.